A single sample is the source of the 12 T cell receptor beta chains below, sequenced in a study of T cell responses to AZD1222 COVID-19 vaccine. The method was immunoSEQ multiplex PCR; TCRdb's version includes in-frame clones alone and lacks a portion of them. Counted here are 150,000 or so clones, less than 95% occurring once; the ten biggest clones make up approximately 6.2%. The sequencing here drew on peripheral blood, taken 28 days after the second AZD1222 dose. The receptors here all came from an adult who received the AZD1222 COVID-19 vaccine.

The rearrangement links TRBV3-1 (or the pseudogene TRBV3-2) to TRBJ2-4; D is possibly TRBD1 or TRBD2 (6 bases each). Germline CDR1 and CDR2: LGHDT and YNNKEL (reference sequence). The CDR3 spans 15 residues. Trimming stripped 4 bases from V and 3 bases from J, with 13 bases between. In DNA form, the CDR3 reads TGTGCCAGCAGCCTAGGGGGGTCGGACAAAAACATTCAGTACTTC. It translates to CASSLGGSDKNIQYF.

This chain joins TRBV6-5 and TRBJ1-2, with 10 positions matching TRBD1. V lost 7 bases and J lost 3; bases outside the gene matches: 5. The CDR3 covers 14 residues. The germline V gene has CDR1 MNHEY and CDR2 SVGAGI. CDR3 coding DNA: TGTGCCAGCAACCGGGACAGGGGCCACTATGGCTACACCTTC. Translated: CASNRDRGHYGYTF.

V is TRBV27 and J is TRBJ2-1; D not certain. CDR3 length: 13 residues. V was shortened by 7 bases and J by 0 bases, with 7 bases between the two germline ends. Germline V gene lookup returns CDR1 MNHEY and CDR2 SMNVEV (reference sequence). CDR3 in DNA: TGTGCCAGCACTATGAGCTCCTACAATGAGCAGTTCTTC. Protein: CASTMSSYNEQFF.

The gene calls are TRBV12-3 or TRBV12-4 and TRBJ2-2; D not certain. The CDR3 consists of 13 residues. Trimming left V 6 bases short and J 1 base short, with 6 bases between. DNA of the CDR3: TGTGCCAGCAGACCCCAGAACACCGGGGAGCTGTTTTTT. Residues: CASRPQNTGELFF.

This chain links TRBV3-1 (or the pseudogene TRBV3-2) with TRBJ2-7; 7 bases match TRBD2. Germline values: CDR1 LGHDT, CDR2 YNNKEL (reference sequence). The CDR3 runs to 14 residues. Trimming removed 4 bases from V and 4 bases from J; junction bases left unmatched: 7. In DNA form, the CDR3 reads TGTGCCAGCAGCCCTGGACTAGTCATATACGAGCAGTACTTC. Translation gives CASSPGLVIYEQYF.

This clone was detected only once. The chain has TRBV7-6 and TRBJ1-4, with D possibly matching TRBD1 (5 bases). The V gene's germline CDR1 is SGHVS and CDR2 FNYEAQ. With 2 bases removed from V and 1 base from J, the gap between germline ends came to 17 bases. The CDR3 sequence is 18 residues long. CDR3 loop: CASSLIGRVGVTNEKLFF. The CDR3 coding sequence is TGTGCCAGCAGCTTAATCGGCAGGGTGGGGGTAACTAATGAAAAACTGTTTTTT.

V and J are TRBV10-3 and TRBJ2-7; 9 nucleotides align to TRBD1. From germline, CDR1 is ENHRY and CDR2 SYGVKD. The junction had 9 bases not matched to a gene; V was cut back by 8 bases and J by 4 bases. The CDR3 is made up of 14 amino acids. CDR3 residues: CAISYRDREYEQYF. CDR3 nucleotide sequence: TGTGCCATCTCCTACCGGGACAGGGAGTACGAGCAGTACTTC.

The chain's CDR3 is CASSPRTWADEQFF. Here the CDR3 DNA reads TGTGCCAGCAGCCCCCGGACCTGGGCGGATGAGCAGTTCTTC. The J gene is TRBJ2-1, the V gene TRBV11-1; unclear D gene. The CDR3 totals 14 residues. Trimming removed 5 bases from V and 8 bases from J, with 16 bases in between. In germline, CDR1 is SGHAT, CDR2 FQDESV (reference sequence). The whole variable domain, filled in from reference TRBV11-1 and TRBJ2-1, reads EAEVAQSPRYKITEKSQAVAFWCDPISGHATLYWYRQILGQGPELLVQFQDESVVDDSQLPKDRFSAERLKGVDSTLKIQPAELGDSAMYLCASSPRTWADEQFFGPGTRLTVL.

The genes are TRBV11-2 and TRBJ1-6, with a weak D call TRBD1 (5 bases). CDR3 length equals 14 residues. The ends were cut back, 0 bases at V and 14 bases at J, with 14 bases in the middle. CDR1 and CDR2 from the germline V gene are SGHAT and FQNNGV. The CDR3 nucleotides read TGTGCCAGCAGCTTAGATCTCACAGGTGCGGCCCTCCACTTT. Translated, it gives CASSLDLTGAALHF.

The V and J genes are TRBV7-9 and TRBJ1-2; D gene ambiguous. Germline CDR1 SEHNR, CDR2 FQNEAQ (reference sequence). Trimming took off 6 bases at V and 6 bases at J, with 14 bases between the two ends. The CDR3 extends over 13 amino acids. The CDR3 protein is CASRPGPGDGYTF. The DNA of the CDR3 is TGTGCCAGCAGACCCGGACCCGGAGATGGCTACACCTTC.

This clone rates as medium-sized. The chain uses TRBV11-1 and TRBJ1-5; D unresolved. Germline values: CDR1 SGHAT, CDR2 FQDESV (reference sequence). V was cut by 3 bases and J by 11 bases, with 11 bases left in between. The CDR3 totals 12 residues. CDR3 bases: TGTGCCAGCAGCTTCGTGATGAGGGCCCAGCATTTT. Translating it yields CASSFVMRAQHF.

This chain joins TRBV7-3 and TRBJ1-2; D is unclear. The CDR3 is 14 residues long. V was trimmed by 1 base and J by 7 bases, leaving 13 bases between them. Germline V gene lookup returns CDR1 SGHTA and CDR2 FQGTGA. The CDR3 sequence: CASSLSEGAGGYTF. The CDR3 DNA follows: TGTGCCAGCAGCTTAAGTGAGGGAGCAGGTGGCTACACCTTC. Full variable domain (missing parts from reference TRBV7-3 and TRBJ1-2): GAGVSQTPSNKVTEKGKYVELRCDPISGHTALYWYRQSLGQGPEFLIYFQGTGAADDSGLPNDRFFAVRPEGSVSTLKIQRTERGDSAVYLCASSLSEGAGGYTFGSGTRLTVV.